A single TCR beta chain is shown here with its context. The target of this receptor is not known. The record has no base qualities; no much larger clone is one base away. The library was produced with RT-PCR. Reads for this sample came from a NextSeq 550. TCRdb redid the processing of the public reads, applying fastp at Q25 and MiXCR, and retained in-frame beta chains. Each entry merges the rows of one CDR3 protein and shows their most common DNA and genes. Here the sample has around 150,000 distinct CDR3 sequences; roughly 35% occur a single time. The ten largest clones capture roughly 50% of the sample. This specimen comes from a study of patients and donors after allogeneic stem cell transplantation (dated by TCRdb to the early 2020s). Taken from cysteine to phenylalanine, the CDR3 has 15 residues. Here the CDR3 DNA is all that survives: 45 bases in frame from base 1. CDR1 and CDR2 were assigned from the germline V gene as MGHRA and YSYEKL. For this chain, trimming is 2 bases at the V end and 9 bases at the J end, and the number of junction bases without a gene match is 8.

Sequencing was done on a sample of blood, either unsorted or a sorted T cell fraction (not recorded which). This TCR was recovered from a human donor who was either an allogeneic HSCT recipient or a stem cell or donor lymphocyte infusion donor (not recorded which). It is not recorded whose cells these are; they may come from a transplant donor. This chain is built from TRBV4-1 and TRBJ2-1, and 9 junctional nucleotides match TRBD1. CDR3 sequence: CASSQRPGQGSEQFF. The sequence in DNA is TGCGCCAGCAGCCAAAGGCCGGGACAGGGAAGTGAGCAGTTCTTC.